A selection of T cell receptor beta chains follows, all from one sample in a study of patients and donors after allogeneic stem cell transplantation. One entry per CDR3 protein results from TCRdb running MiXCR on the RT-PCR reads. This table has 390,000 or so distinct CDR3 sequences, around 16% appearing once. What was sequenced was blood, either unsorted or a sorted T cell fraction (not recorded which). The receptors originated from a human donor who was either an allogeneic HSCT recipient or a stem cell or donor lymphocyte infusion donor (not recorded which). It is not recorded whose cells these are; they may come from a transplant donor. The CDR3 runs from the conserved cysteine through the conserved F or W. Fields, in order: CDR3 DNA, CDR3 protein, V gene, D gene, J gene, clone size. A D gene is named only where the DNA matches it firmly. Clone size is not always given. Where it is, it says once, few, many or a class for expanded clones.

CDR3 DNA: TGTGCCAGCAGTTCCCGACGGTTTAACACTGAAGCTTTCTTT
CDR3 protein: CASSSRRFNTEAFF
V gene: TRBV12-3/TRBV12-4
D gene: NA
J gene: TRBJ1-1
clone size: few

CDR3 DNA: TGTGCCAGCAAGGTCCAAGAGACCCAGTACTTC
CDR3 protein: CASKVQETQYF
V gene: TRBV3-1
D gene: NA
J gene: TRBJ2-5
clone size: NA

CDR3 DNA: TGCGCCAGCAGCCAGCCGAGACAGGGGGTCGCCCGCAATGGCTACACCTTC
CDR3 protein: CASSQPRQGVARNGYTF
V gene: TRBV4-1
D gene: TRBD1
J gene: TRBJ1-2
clone size: NA

CDR3 DNA: TGCAGTGCTAGAGGGGACAGCAAGAAGGAAGCTTTCTTT
CDR3 protein: CSARGDSKKEAFF
V gene: TRBV20-1
D gene: TRBD1
J gene: TRBJ1-1
clone size: NA

CDR3 DNA: TGTGCCAGCAGCGTCGCGGGACAGTACCAAACAAAATCCTACGAGCAGTACTTC
CDR3 protein: CASSVAGQYQTKSYEQYF
V gene: TRBV11-2
D gene: NA
J gene: TRBJ2-7
clone size: few

CDR3 DNA: TGCAGTGCTATGGGTTCGCTTGGCTTTTCCTACAATGAGCAGTTCTTC
CDR3 protein: CSAMGSLGFSYNEQFF
V gene: TRBV20-1
D gene: NA
J gene: TRBJ2-1
clone size: few

CDR3 DNA: TGTGCCATCAGTGGGACTGGCAGGGGGTTCTATGGCTACACCTTC
CDR3 protein: CAISGTGRGFYGYTF
V gene: TRBV10-3
D gene: TRBD1
J gene: TRBJ1-2
clone size: few

CDR3 DNA: TGCAGTGCTAGCGACTTGGACAGGGGGGGCTACGAGCAGTACTTC
CDR3 protein: CSASDLDRGGYEQYF
V gene: TRBV20-1
D gene: TRBD1
J gene: TRBJ2-7
clone size: NA

CDR3 DNA: TGTGCCACCAGTGACCGCTACATAAGCACAGATACGCAGTATTTT
CDR3 protein: CATSDRYISTDTQYF
V gene: TRBV24-1
D gene: NA
J gene: TRBJ2-3
clone size: few

CDR3 DNA: TGCGCCAGCAGCTTGGCATCTAGCGGGACCGGGGAGCTGTTTTTT
CDR3 protein: CASSLASSGTGELFF
V gene: TRBV5-1
D gene: TRBD2
J gene: TRBJ2-2
clone size: NA

CDR3 DNA: TGTGCCAGCGGTCTGACGACGGGAGCCCCCTGGGGGGCCCAGTACTTC
CDR3 protein: CASGLTTGAPWGAQYF
V gene: TRBV6-2/TRBV6-3
D gene: NA
J gene: TRBJ2-5
clone size: NA

CDR3 DNA: TGTGCCATCAGTGGGGGACAGGGACGTGGCTACACCTTC
CDR3 protein: CAISGGQGRGYTF
V gene: TRBV10-3
D gene: TRBD1
J gene: TRBJ1-2
clone size: NA

CDR3 DNA: TGTGCCAGCACCACTTACGGACAGGCGATGAACACTGAAGCTTTCTTT
CDR3 protein: CASTTYGQAMNTEAFF
V gene: TRBV12-3/TRBV12-4
D gene: TRBD1
J gene: TRBJ1-1
clone size: NA

CDR3 DNA: TGCGCCAGCCGAGAGGGCGGCAGCCAAGAGACCCAGTACTTC
CDR3 protein: CASREGGSQETQYF
V gene: TRBV5-1
D gene: NA
J gene: TRBJ2-5
clone size: few

CDR3 DNA: TGCAGTGCTAGCAGACAGGGGAAGAGCTCCTACGAGCAGTACTTC
CDR3 protein: CSASRQGKSSYEQYF
V gene: TRBV20-1
D gene: TRBD1
J gene: TRBJ2-7
clone size: NA

CDR3 DNA: TGCAGTGCTTGGAGCGGGTACAATGAGCAGTTCTTC
CDR3 protein: CSAWSGYNEQFF
V gene: TRBV20-1
D gene: NA
J gene: TRBJ2-1
clone size: NA

CDR3 DNA: TGTGCCAGCAGCTTAGTAGGACTAGCGGGGGAGAGGAACGAGCAGTACTTC
CDR3 protein: CASSLVGLAGERNEQYF
V gene: TRBV7-2
D gene: TRBD2
J gene: TRBJ2-7
clone size: few

CDR3 DNA: TGCGCCAGCAGCCAGGGACTAGCGGGCGTCCTCGCGGGGAATGAGCAGTTCTTC
CDR3 protein: CASSQGLAGVLAGNEQFF
V gene: TRBV4-1
D gene: TRBD2
J gene: TRBJ2-1
clone size: few

CDR3 DNA: TGTGCCAGCAGTTATCGGGGTACAGGGGCTAATCAGCCCCAGCATTTT
CDR3 protein: CASSYRGTGANQPQHF
V gene: TRBV6-2/TRBV6-3
D gene: TRBD1
J gene: TRBJ1-5
clone size: NA

CDR3 DNA: TGTGCCAGCAGTTGGGGGAGAGGCTATGGCTACACCTTC
CDR3 protein: CASSWGRGYGYTF
V gene: TRBV27
D gene: NA
J gene: TRBJ1-2
clone size: few

CDR3 DNA: TGTGCCAGCAGCCAAGAGGAGGGTGGGGTTTCAGCCTATGGCTACACCTTC
CDR3 protein: CASSQEEGGVSAYGYTF
V gene: TRBV4-2
D gene: NA
J gene: TRBJ1-2
clone size: few

CDR3 DNA: TGTGCCAGCAGTTTTGTACTAGCGGCTACTAACACCGGGGAGCTGTTTTTT
CDR3 protein: CASSFVLAATNTGELFF
V gene: TRBV12-3/TRBV12-4
D gene: TRBD2
J gene: TRBJ2-2
clone size: few

CDR3 DNA: TGTGCCAGCAGCCCTTGGACAGGGTATGGCACTGAAGCTTTCTTT
CDR3 protein: CASSPWTGYGTEAFF
V gene: TRBV21-1
D gene: NA
J gene: TRBJ1-1
clone size: NA

CDR3 DNA: TGTGCCAGCACCCAAAGGTGGGACAGGGATCAGCCCCAGCATTTT
CDR3 protein: CASTQRWDRDQPQHF
V gene: TRBV6-2/TRBV6-3
D gene: TRBD1
J gene: TRBJ1-5
clone size: NA

CDR3 DNA: TGTGCCAGCAGTCCCAAGGGGGGGACAGCCTTGGGGGACACTGAAGCTTTCTTT
CDR3 protein: CASSPKGGTALGDTEAFF
V gene: TRBV6-2/TRBV6-3
D gene: TRBD1
J gene: TRBJ1-1
clone size: few

CDR3 DNA: TGTGCCAGCAGTTTTCGATGGACAGGGATATCCTACGAGCAGTACTTC
CDR3 protein: CASSFRWTGISYEQYF
V gene: TRBV27
D gene: TRBD1
J gene: TRBJ2-7
clone size: NA

CDR3 DNA: TGCGCCAGCAGCCAAGGGGCTAGCGTCACTGGCACAGATACGCAGTATTTT
CDR3 protein: CASSQGASVTGTDTQYF
V gene: TRBV4-3
D gene: NA
J gene: TRBJ2-3
clone size: many

CDR3 DNA: TGTGCCAGCAGCTGGGAGACTAGAAATGGCGATACGCAGTATTTT
CDR3 protein: CASSWETRNGDTQYF
V gene: TRBV5-6
D gene: NA
J gene: TRBJ2-3
clone size: NA

CDR3 DNA: TGTGCCAGCAGCACCTCTCAAAGGGGAAGAGAGACCCAGTACTTC
CDR3 protein: CASSTSQRGRETQYF
V gene: TRBV7-2
D gene: NA
J gene: TRBJ2-5
clone size: few

CDR3 DNA: TGTGCCAGCAGCTTAGGAGAGGCTAGCAATCAGCCCCAGCATTTT
CDR3 protein: CASSLGEASNQPQHF
V gene: TRBV7-9
D gene: NA
J gene: TRBJ1-5
clone size: NA

CDR3 DNA: TGCGCCAGCAGCCAAGGGGACAAGATACAAGAGACCCAGTACTTC
CDR3 protein: CASSQGDKIQETQYF
V gene: TRBV4-3
D gene: NA
J gene: TRBJ2-5
clone size: few

CDR3 DNA: TGTGCCACCGGACTAGCGGGGACCTACGAGCAGTACTTC
CDR3 protein: CATGLAGTYEQYF
V gene: TRBV3-1
D gene: TRBD2
J gene: TRBJ2-7
clone size: NA

CDR3 DNA: TGTGCCATCAGTGAGAATCGTGTCAGGCTTGGCTATGGCTACACCTTC
CDR3 protein: CAISENRVRLGYGYTF
V gene: TRBV10-3
D gene: NA
J gene: TRBJ1-2
clone size: few

CDR3 DNA: TGTGCCAGCAGGAACCAAGAGACCCAGTACTTC
CDR3 protein: CASRNQETQYF
V gene: TRBV21-1
D gene: NA
J gene: TRBJ2-5
clone size: NA

CDR3 DNA: TGTGCCATCATCATAGCATTGGAATGGGAGACCCAGTACTTC
CDR3 protein: CAIIIALEWETQYF
V gene: TRBV10-3
D gene: NA
J gene: TRBJ2-5
clone size: NA

CDR3 DNA: TGTGCCAGCAGCGCCCGGATCCAACAGCCCCAGCATTTT
CDR3 protein: CASSARIQQPQHF
V gene: TRBV5-5
D gene: NA
J gene: TRBJ1-5
clone size: few

CDR3 DNA: TGTGCCAGCAGCTCAAAAAGGGTTAGCGGGGGGCACAATGAGCAGTTCTTC
CDR3 protein: CASSSKRVSGGHNEQFF
V gene: TRBV7-3
D gene: TRBD2
J gene: TRBJ2-1
clone size: NA

CDR3 DNA: TGCAGCGTTTCGGGGGCAGGGGGGATTAGCTATGGCTACACCTTC
CDR3 protein: CSVSGAGGISYGYTF
V gene: TRBV29-1
D gene: TRBD1
J gene: TRBJ1-2
clone size: few

CDR3 DNA: TGTGCCAGCTCACCAGTGACTACCAACACCGGGGAGCTGTTTTTT
CDR3 protein: CASSPVTTNTGELFF
V gene: TRBV18
D gene: NA
J gene: TRBJ2-2
clone size: few

CDR3 DNA: TGCAGTGTTATTAAGACAGGGCTTAACTATGGCTACACCTTC
CDR3 protein: CSVIKTGLNYGYTF
V gene: TRBV20-1
D gene: TRBD1
J gene: TRBJ1-2
clone size: few

CDR3 DNA: TGTGCCAGCAGTTTTATCCAAGCTAACTATGGCTACACCTTC
CDR3 protein: CASSFIQANYGYTF
V gene: TRBV12-3/TRBV12-4
D gene: NA
J gene: TRBJ1-2
clone size: NA

CDR3 DNA: TGTGCCAGCAGCTTAGTTAGGCGGGTTTCCTACAATGAGCAGTTCTTC
CDR3 protein: CASSLVRRVSYNEQFF
V gene: TRBV7-9
D gene: NA
J gene: TRBJ2-1
clone size: NA

CDR3 DNA: TGTGCCAGCAGCTTAATGGGCAGGGCGTCAGAAGATACGCAGTATTTT
CDR3 protein: CASSLMGRASEDTQYF
V gene: TRBV7-3
D gene: NA
J gene: TRBJ2-3
clone size: NA

CDR3 DNA: TGTGCCAGCAGCGCTGAGGGACAGGGTGGTCCTGAAGCTTTCTTT
CDR3 protein: CASSAEGQGGPEAFF
V gene: TRBV9
D gene: TRBD1
J gene: TRBJ1-1
clone size: NA

CDR3 DNA: TGTGCCAGCAGCAGACAGGGCAGCTCCTACGAGCAGTACTTC
CDR3 protein: CASSRQGSSYEQYF
V gene: TRBV28
D gene: TRBD1
J gene: TRBJ2-7
clone size: many

CDR3 DNA: TGTGCCAGCAGCTTAGTGGGGGGCGGAGGACACTACGAGCAGTACTTC
CDR3 protein: CASSLVGGGGHYEQYF
V gene: TRBV7-2
D gene: NA
J gene: TRBJ2-7
clone size: NA

CDR3 DNA: TGCAGTGCAAAGGGACTCTCGAGCCAATACAATGAGCAGTTCTTC
CDR3 protein: CSAKGLSSQYNEQFF
V gene: TRBV20-1
D gene: NA
J gene: TRBJ2-1
clone size: NA

CDR3 DNA: TGTGCCAGCAGCTTAATCCCGGGGGCCCACTACGAGCAGTACTTC
CDR3 protein: CASSLIPGAHYEQYF
V gene: TRBV11-2
D gene: NA
J gene: TRBJ2-7
clone size: few

CDR3 DNA: TGTGCCAGCAGGAACCCCTACGAGCAGTACTTC
CDR3 protein: CASRNPYEQYF
V gene: TRBV27
D gene: NA
J gene: TRBJ2-7
clone size: few

CDR3 DNA: TGCAGCGTTGTTGCGAGAGCTGGAGAGCAGTACTTC
CDR3 protein: CSVVARAGEQYF
V gene: TRBV29-1
D gene: NA
J gene: TRBJ2-7
clone size: NA

CDR3 DNA: TGTGCCAGCAGTCCCCCGGACAGGCCCTACGAGCAGTACTTC
CDR3 protein: CASSPPDRPYEQYF
V gene: TRBV12-3/TRBV12-4
D gene: TRBD1
J gene: TRBJ2-7
clone size: NA

CDR3 DNA: TGCAGTGCTAGAGATCCTAGGACAGGGGACACCGGGGAGCTGTTTTTT
CDR3 protein: CSARDPRTGDTGELFF
V gene: TRBV20-1
D gene: TRBD1
J gene: TRBJ2-2
clone size: NA

CDR3 DNA: TGTGCCATCAGTGATCCCAGGGGGCGGAGCACAGATACGCAGTATTTT
CDR3 protein: CAISDPRGRSTDTQYF
V gene: TRBV10-3
D gene: TRBD1
J gene: TRBJ2-3
clone size: few

CDR3 DNA: TGTGCCAGCAGCTTAGCCGGAGGGATTTCTTCGAACTACGAGCAGTACTTC
CDR3 protein: CASSLAGGISSNYEQYF
V gene: TRBV7-9
D gene: NA
J gene: TRBJ2-7
clone size: many

CDR3 DNA: TGTGCCAGCAGTTCCCAATTTACAGGGCCTGAGCAGTTCTTC
CDR3 protein: CASSSQFTGPEQFF
V gene: TRBV12-3/TRBV12-4
D gene: NA
J gene: TRBJ2-1
clone size: many